The 10 T cell receptor beta chains presented below share a single source sample, sequenced in a study of post-analysis software for immune sequencing data. Study observations and caveats: Compared with controls, patients had more of roughly 5 TRBV segments, including TRBV5-6, TRBV5-1 and TRBV20-1.

Their cognate antigens are unknown. Unique molecular identifiers tagged the TCR beta cDNA libraries. TCRdb fed the PCR reads into MiXCR, producing one record per CDR3 protein. This sample has a few hundred thousand distinct CDR3 sequences, with roughly 36% found just once. The sequencing input was blood. The receptors were gathered from a girl aged 5 to 17 with multiple sclerosis.

This clonotype has just a few counts. V usage is TRBV18 and J usage is TRBJ1-2, with TRBD1 as a possible D gene (5 bases). CDR1 is KGHSH, CDR2 LQKENI, per germline. This CDR3 comprises 12 residues. V gave up 3 bases and J gave up 6 bases, with 8 bases separating them. Here the CDR3 reads CASSPGLHGYTF. The CDR3 DNA reads TGTGCCAGCTCACCGGGACTCCATGGCTACACCTTC.

This chain joins TRBV5-5 and TRBJ2-3; D possibly matches TRBD1 or TRBD2 (5 bases each). Germline CDR1 and CDR2: SGHKS and YYEKEE (reference sequence). The CDR3 totals 14 residues. V was clipped by 1 base and J by 9 bases, with 15 bases between them. The DNA for the CDR3 is TGTGCCAGCAGCTTGATCGCTAGCACAGGCACGCAGTATTTT. It specifies CASSLIASTGTQYF.

This clonotype was detected only a few times. The gene calls are TRBV10-3 and TRBJ2-5, with 8 nucleotides matching TRBD1. TRBJ2-7 explains the end of the DNA better; the J call may be wrong. Germline V gene sequence: CDR1 ENHRY, CDR2 SYGVKD. This CDR3 region has 14 residues. In DNA, the CDR3 is TGTGCCATCAGTGCCCTCGACAGGGGCTACGAGCAGTACTTC. Translation: CAISALDRGYEQYF.

The genes are TRBV2 and TRBJ2-2, with 9 bases identical to TRBD1. CDR3 length: 15 residues. J gave up 6 bases and V 4 bases, and 6 bases lay outside the gene matches. Germline CDR1 SNHLY, CDR2 FYNNEI. The CDR3: CASSAGQGKAGELFF. The CDR3 DNA reads as TGTGCCAGCAGTGCCGGACAGGGGAAAGCCGGGGAGCTGTTTTTT.

V is TRBV6-5 and J is TRBJ2-5, with no clear D. This CDR3 is built from 16 residues. V lost 6 bases and J lost 0, with 17 bases in between. Germline loops: CDR1 MNHEY, CDR2 SVGAGI. CDR3 in DNA: TGTGCCAGCAGCCAGGAGTGGGAAGAGTACCAAGAGACCCAGTACTTC. Its protein product is CASSQEWEEYQETQYF.

The V gene is TRBV7-2, the J gene TRBJ2-7; weak D call: TRBD1 (6 bases). Looked up from germline, CDR1 is SGHTA and CDR2 is FQGNSA. Trimming removed 1 base at V and 0 bases at J, with 13 bases between. This CDR3 has 16 amino acids. In DNA form, the CDR3 reads TGTGCCAGCAGCTTAGATGTGGGGGCTTCCTCCTACGAGCAGTACTTC. Translated, it gives CASSLDVGASSYEQYF.

This clonotype has a handful of counts. The chain is built from TRBV12-3 or TRBV12-4 and TRBJ1-5; 8 positions agree with TRBD1. Trimming cost V 6 bases and J 3 bases; bases outside gene matches: 7. The CDR3 is 15 residues long. The CDR3 nucleotides are TGTGCCAGCAGCGTAGGGCAGGGGGCCAATCAGCCCCAGCATTTT. Protein: CASSVGQGANQPQHF.

The V call is TRBV15, the J call TRBJ1-1; 7 bases fit TRBD1. Germline values: CDR1 LNHNV, CDR2 YYDKDF (reference sequence). V shed 2 bases and J 6 bases; nucleotides not matched to a gene: 6. This CDR3 region has 14 residues. The CDR3 sequence is CATSRRQGLAEAFF. As DNA, the CDR3 is TGTGCCACCAGCAGAAGACAGGGTTTGGCTGAAGCTTTCTTT.

This sequence joins TRBV2 and TRBJ1-1; tentative D call: TRBD1 (5 bases). CDR1 is SNHLY and CDR2 is FYNNEI in the germline V gene. Trimming took off 8 bases at V and 4 bases at J, with 14 bases between the two ends. The CDR3 spans 13 residues. DNA for the CDR3: TGTGCCAGCCTTGAGAGGGACCCCACTGAAGCTTTCTTT. This sequence encodes CASLERDPTEAFF.

The V and J genes are TRBV2 and TRBJ2-7; no reliable D call. The CDR3 has 13 residues. Germline V gene sequence: CDR1 SNHLY, CDR2 FYNNEI. CDR3: CTGAVPFSYEQYF. For the CDR3, the DNA is TGTACCGGAGCAGTGCCCTTCTCCTACGAGCAGTACTTC.